A single sample gave rise to the 11 T cell receptor beta chains below, sequenced in a study of technical replicates of blood from several donors. Only in-frame clones appear in the TCRdb table, and some are missing; sequencing was by immunoSEQ multiplex PCR. The sample includes more than 65,000 clones, about 95% seen only once; the top ten take 0.2% to 0.3%. The specimen was T cells isolated from PBMCs. These receptors all come from a human donor in good health.

The chain combines TRBV2 with TRBJ2-7; maybe TRBD1 (5 bases). This CDR3 contains 14 residues. The V end was cut by 7 bases, the J end by 9 bases, with 22 bases between. Per the germline V gene, CDR1 is SNHLY and CDR2 is FYNNEI. The DNA of the CDR3 is TGTGCCAGCATTGTACAGGACCGGAGTATTGGGCAGTACTTC. It yields the protein CASIVQDRSIGQYF.

The CDR3 DNA sequence: TGCGCCAGCAGCCGGTCAACAGGGGGCCCCTACGAGCAGTACTTC. Its translation is CASSRSTGGPYEQYF. The chain joins TRBV4-1 to TRBJ2-7; 9 bases are a match to TRBD1. Per germline, CDR1 MGHRA and CDR2 YSYEKL. J gave up 2 bases and V 4 bases, and 6 bases lay outside the gene matches. The CDR3 loop spans 15 amino acids.

The gene calls are TRBV6-1 and TRBJ1-2, with D possibly matching TRBD1 (6 bases). The V gene lost 6 bases and the J gene lost 8 bases, with 22 bases spanning the gap. Germline loops: CDR1 MNHNS, CDR2 SASEGT. This CDR3 is 15 amino acids long. DNA for the CDR3: TGTGCCAGCAGGGGGGGGACATCGTTAAGTTTAGGCTACACCTTC. It translates to CASRGGTSLSLGYTF.

J is TRBJ1-2 and V is TRBV11-2, with D possibly TRBD1 on 6 matching bases. V was cut by 5 bases and J by 6 bases, with 22 bases left in between. CDR1 SGHAT and CDR2 FQNNGV come from the germline V gene. This CDR3 contains 16 residues. The CDR3 DNA sequence: TGTGCCAGCAGCGATTACGGACAGCGTAGTCCCCATGGCTACACCTTC. Its translation: CASSDYGQRSPHGYTF. Using reference TRBV11-2 and TRBJ1-2 for the parts outside the CDR3, the full variable domain is EAGVAQSPRYKIIEKRQSVAFWCNPISGHATLYWYQQILGQGPKLLIQFQNNGVVDDSQLPKDRFSAERLKGVDSTLKIQPAKLEDSAVYLCASSDYGQRSPHGYTFGSGTRLTVV.

The chain joins TRBV13 to TRBJ1-6; D is unclear. Looked up from germline, CDR1 is PRHDT and CDR2 is FYEKMQ (reference sequence). This CDR3 has 14 amino acids. Trimming removed 5 bases at V and 9 bases at J, with 14 bases between. This chain's CDR3 is CASSPSGVGSPLHF. Here the CDR3 DNA reads TGTGCCAGCAGCCCCTCCGGGGTGGGTTCACCCCTCCACTTT.

The chain links TRBV19 to TRBJ2-7; 8 bases are shared with TRBD1. V shed 5 bases and J 5 bases; nucleotides not matched to a gene: 11. This CDR3 spans 15 amino acids. Germline V gene lookup returns CDR1 LNHDA and CDR2 SQIVND (reference sequence). The chain's CDR3 is CASSVAGGVGHEQYF. For the CDR3, the DNA is TGTGCCAGTAGTGTAGCAGGGGGCGTAGGCCACGAGCAGTACTTC.

The DNA of the CDR3 is TGTGCCAGCAGCGTCTCAGAAGTAAACTATGGCTACACCTTC. As protein: CASSVSEVNYGYTF. The genes are TRBV9 and TRBJ1-2; D remains unclear. The CDR3 extends over 14 amino acids. Germline CDR1 is SGDLS and CDR2 is YYNGEE. Trimming stripped 2 bases from V and 2 bases from J, with 10 bases between.

This chain links TRBV5-1 with TRBJ2-3; TRBD2 aligns across 7 bases. This CDR3 contains 16 residues. V shed 4 bases, J shed 2 bases, and the junction held 10 bases outside the gene matches. From germline, CDR1 is SGHRS and CDR2 YFSETQ. This CDR3 is CASSLGGGLTTDTQYF. Here the CDR3 DNA reads TGCGCCAGCAGCCTGGGGGGAGGGCTTACCACAGATACGCAGTATTTT.

A single count supports this clone. V is TRBV5-6 and J is TRBJ2-1; 8 nucleotides match TRBD2. This CDR3 has 16 residues. The V gene end was trimmed by 4 bases and the J gene end by 3 bases; junction bases not matched to a gene: 9. Germline lookup yields CDR1 SGHDT and CDR2 YYEEEE. This chain's CDR3 is CASSPGGAGGYNEQFF. CDR3 DNA sequence: TGTGCCAGCAGCCCTGGAGGGGCGGGGGGCTACAATGAGCAGTTCTTC.

The gene calls are TRBV5-1 and TRBJ1-4; the D is unclear. CDR1 and CDR2 from the germline V gene are SGHRS and YFSETQ. CDR3 length: 14 residues. V lost 4 bases and J 8 bases, leaving 15 bases between the germline ends. CDR3 nucleotides: TGCGCCAGCAGCAAGACACCGTTTGGCGAAAAACTGTTTTTT. Its protein product is CASSKTPFGEKLFF. Drawing the rest from reference TRBV5-1 and TRBJ1-4, the complete variable domain is KAGVTQTPRYLIKTRGQQVTLSCSPISGHRSVSWYQQTPGQGLQFLFEYFSETQRNKGNFPGRFSGRQFSNSRSEMNVSTLELGDSALYLCASSKTPFGEKLFFGSGTQLSVL.

The chain has TRBV6-5 and TRBJ1-4; TRBD1 aligns across 7 bases. Trimming cost V 6 bases and J 6 bases; bases outside gene matches: 4. Germline lookup yields CDR1 MNHEY and CDR2 SVGAGI. This CDR3 is 13 amino acids long. The CDR3 reads CASRDREDEKLFF. CDR3 bases: TGTGCCAGCAGAGACAGGGAGGATGAAAAACTGTTTTTT.